Shown below are 10 T cell receptor beta chains from a single sample sequenced in a study of OX40 agonist ivuxolimab in advanced cancers. TCRdb's copy holds only in-frame clones and misses some; the assay was immunoSEQ multiplex PCR. The sample has under 50,000 clones, about 75% seen once; the top ten hold over 6.5%. Specimen: CD4+ or CD8+ T cells sorted from blood, collected in a trial of the OX40 agonist ivuxolimab. These receptors all come from an adult with an advanced solid tumor such as melanoma, head and neck, liver or kidney cancer.

This clone was observed a few times. The chain combines TRBV7-2 with TRBJ2-3; TRBD2 might be the D (6 bases). The ends were cut back, 5 bases at V and 1 base at J, with 13 bases in the middle. This CDR3 spans 15 amino acids. Per the germline V gene, CDR1 is SGHTA and CDR2 is FQGNSA. The CDR3 is CASSRGTSRTDTQYF. In nucleotides, the CDR3 is TGTGCCAGCAGCCGAGGGACTTCGCGCACAGATACGCAGTATTTT.

V usage is TRBV6-5 and J usage is TRBJ2-2; D uncertain. This CDR3 contains 14 residues. Germline CDR1 MNHEY, CDR2 SVGAGI. V dropped 2 bases and J dropped 7 bases, with 11 bases sitting between them. CDR3 protein: CASSYDQSHGELFF. The CDR3 region has the DNA TGTGCCAGCAGTTACGATCAATCCCACGGGGAGCTGTTTTTT.

In this sample, this clone turned up a few times. The gene calls are TRBV9 and TRBJ2-1; D may be TRBD2 (6 bases). This CDR3 comprises 15 residues. V lost 0 bases, J lost 4 bases, and 11 bases lay in between. Germline lookup yields CDR1 SGDLS and CDR2 YYNGEE. CDR3 in DNA: TGTGCCAGCAGCGTAGTTAGCGGAGGGTACAATGAGCAGTTCTTC. Translation gives CASSVVSGGYNEQFF.

This chain connects TRBV9 to TRBJ2-1; 7 bases agree with TRBD2. The CDR3 spans 14 residues. Germline V lookup: CDR1 SGDLS, CDR2 YYNGEE. J was trimmed by 4 bases and V by 3 bases; bases with no gene match: 4. CDR3 region: CASSARGEYNEQFF. The CDR3 DNA follows: TGTGCCAGCAGCGCTCGGGGGGAATACAATGAGCAGTTCTTC.

The V call is TRBV29-1, the J call TRBJ2-1; D possibly uses TRBD1 or TRBD2 (5 bases each). Trimming pared 1 base from V and 7 bases from J, leaving 14 bases between. CDR3 length: 14 amino acids. Looked up from germline, CDR1 is SQVTM and CDR2 is ANQGSEA. CDR3 in amino acids: CSVEGQWGWNEQFF. The CDR3 nucleotides are TGCAGCGTTGAAGGTCAGTGGGGGTGGAATGAGCAGTTCTTC.

About this clone: A read error is likely, as this CDR3 ends without the conserved phenylalanine or tryptophan. Because the CDR3's place on the DNA is in doubt, the DNA is left out and the CDR3 is given as listed by TCRdb. The V and J genes are TRBV2 and TRBJ2-7; TRBD1 is the table's D call and was not checked against the DNA. The CDR3 length is 14 residues, termini included. Germline loops: CDR1 SNHLY, CDR2 FYNNEI. The CDR3 spells CASSEALALGQITI.

The rearrangement joins TRBV13 to TRBJ2-7; possibly TRBD2 for D (5 bases). Looked up from germline, CDR1 is PRHDT and CDR2 is FYEKMQ (reference sequence). The length of the CDR3 is 13 residues. Trimming stripped 1 base from V and 3 bases from J, with 7 bases between. CDR3 sequence: CASSLAGYYEQYF. CDR3 DNA sequence: TGTGCCAGCAGCTTAGCGGGGTACTACGAGCAGTACTTC.

The chain recombines TRBV7-9 with TRBJ2-1, with D perhaps TRBD1 or TRBD2 (5 bases each). This CDR3 has 17 amino acids. Germline V gives CDR1 SEHNR, CDR2 FQNEAQ (reference sequence). V lost 7 bases to trimming and J lost 4 bases, with 23 bases between them. CDR3 protein: CASTSLTGVGVYNEQFF. CDR3 coding DNA: TGTGCCAGCACCTCACTCACCGGGGTGGGGGTATACAATGAGCAGTTCTTC.

For the CDR3, the DNA is TGTGCCAGTAGTACCCTACTGGCAGGGGTGATTGGGAACACCATATATTTT. Its protein product is CASSTLLAGVIGNTIYF. The rearrangement links TRBV19 to TRBJ1-3, with D possibly TRBD1 on 6 matching bases. Germline V gene data show CDR1 as LNHDA and CDR2 as SQIVND (reference sequence). This CDR3 has 17 amino acids. V was trimmed by 4 bases and J by 7 bases, leaving 23 bases between them.

The chain recombines TRBV27 with TRBJ1-1; 7 nucleotides agree with TRBD1. The germline gives CDR1 MNHEY, CDR2 SMNVEV (reference sequence). CDR3 length: 13 residues. V shed 0 bases, J shed 8 bases, and the junction held 3 bases outside the gene matches. CDR3 residues: CASSLSQGMEAFF. CDR3 sequence (DNA): TGTGCCAGCAGTTTATCACAGGGGATGGAAGCTTTCTTT.